This T cell receptor beta chain was obtained from a study of blood T cell repertoires in COVID-19. Whole-study context: Samples representing acute and convalescent COVID-19 were sourced from the United States, Italy and Spain.

In terms of age and location, participants ranged from about 18 to 89 years and lived in around 22 US areas. Cohorts were determined from participant-reported clinical history. The CDR3 sequence is 14 residues long. Trimming stripped 8 bases from V and 0 bases from J, with 14 bases between. Germline CDR1 MDHEN, CDR2 SYDVKM. TCRdb keeps only in-frame clones here, not all; method: immunoSEQ multiplex PCR. The sample records about 270,000 clones, over 75% being singletons. The sequencing sample was made of PBMCs or T cells enriched from blood (not recorded which). The chain has TRBV28 and TRBJ2-7, with D maybe TRBD1 (5 bases). The source is a man aged 18 to 29 who had recovered from COVID-19. CDR3 residues: CASQGFVRSYEQYF. CDR3 DNA sequence: TGTGCCAGCCAGGGATTTGTTCGCTCCTACGAGCAGTACTTC.